The 21 T cell receptor beta chains below all came from one sample that was sequenced in a study of cytomegalovirus exposure and HLA in healthy donors. This PCR relied on a set of 60 Vbeta primers and 13 Jbeta primers. Only in-frame clones appear in the TCRdb table, and some are missing; sequencing was by immunoSEQ multiplex PCR. The sample gives about 67,000 clones, more than 70% of which show up once; around 9.7% is in the top ten. The sequenced sample consisted of PBMCs. The source is a man aged 35-49 years in good health and CMV-seronegative.

This rearrangement joins TRBV14 to TRBJ2-4; D ambiguous. The V end lost 0 bases, the J end lost 1 base, and 10 bases lay between the germline ends. This CDR3 is built from 16 residues. Germline assignment: CDR1 SGHDN and CDR2 FVKESK. The DNA for the CDR3 is TGTGCCAGCAGCCAAGATTCGGAGTTTGCCAAAAACATTCAGTACTTC. Translated: CASSQDSEFAKNIQYF.

This clone showed up just once. The rearrangement uses TRBV21-1 and TRBJ2-1; TRBD2 is taken as the D call from the table, unchecked against the DNA. TRBV21-1 represents a pseudogene. CDR3 length: 15 amino acids. The CDR3 protein is CASSKEGGPYNEQFF. For the CDR3, the DNA is TGTGCCAGCAGCAAAGAGGGCGGGCCCTACAATGAGCAGTTCTTC.

This chain uses TRBV10-1 with TRBJ2-7, with 7 nucleotides matching TRBD1. Germline CDR1 and CDR2: WNHNN and SYGVQD (reference sequence). This CDR3 spans 15 amino acids. Losses at the gene ends were 3 bases for V and 4 bases for J; bases not matched to a gene: 9. The CDR3 DNA reads TGCGCCAGCAGTGACTACCGGGACAGAGGGTACGAGCAGTACTTC. Protein product: CASSDYRDRGYEQYF.

This chain connects TRBV13 to TRBJ2-1; the match to TRBD2 covers 8 bases. CDR1 and CDR2 from the germline V gene are PRHDT and FYEKMQ (reference sequence). The CDR3 consists of 15 residues. The V and J ends lost 5 bases and 8 bases, in that order; junction bases with no gene match: 11. In DNA form, the CDR3 reads TGTGCCAGCAGCCCTAGCGGAGACGGGGGGGATGAGCAGTTCTTC. This gives the protein CASSPSGDGGDEQFF.

The chain combines TRBV11-2 with TRBJ2-3, with 10 nucleotides matching TRBD1. V trimming: 5 bases; J trimming: 0 bases; junction bases outside the gene matches: 8. The CDR3 length is 17 residues. Germline V CDR1 and CDR2: SGHAT, FQNNGV. The CDR3 DNA sequence: TGTGCCAGCAGCGGACATAAGACAGGGGGCAGCACAGATACGCAGTATTTT. Amino acid sequence: CASSGHKTGGSTDTQYF.

The chain uses TRBV5-6 and TRBJ2-5; TRBD1 aligns across 8 bases. This CDR3 is 16 amino acids long. Germline CDR1 SGHDT, CDR2 YYEEEE. The junction had 12 bases not matched to a gene; V was cut back by 4 bases and J by 4 bases. The CDR3 is CASSHLAQGVGETQYF. CDR3 DNA: TGTGCCAGCAGCCACTTAGCACAGGGGGTGGGAGAGACCCAGTACTTC.

The table lists this clone with a count of one. V usage is TRBV6-1 and J usage is TRBJ2-5, with TRBD2 matching 10 bases. The J call is uncertain, as TRBJ2-7 better fits the DNA end. CDR1 and CDR2 from the germline V gene are MNHNS and SASEGT. The CDR3 totals 13 residues. CDR3 bases: TGTGCCAGCAGTCGGACTAGCGGTTACGAGCAGTACTTC. This gives the protein CASSRTSGYEQYF.

The gene calls are TRBV6-1 and TRBJ2-7, with 9 bases that match TRBD1. J gave up 4 bases and V 3 bases, and 7 bases lay outside the gene matches. Germline V gene data show CDR1 as MNHNS and CDR2 as SASEGT. There are 15 residues in the CDR3. The CDR3 nucleotides read TGTGCCAGCAGTGAGACAGGGGGAATATCTTACGAGCAGTACTTC. The encoded protein is CASSETGGISYEQYF.

This clone was counted between two and nine times. This chain connects TRBV5-6 to TRBJ2-7, with 9 bases aligning to TRBD2. Germline V CDR1 and CDR2: SGHDT, YYEEEE. The CDR3 spans 16 residues. Unmatched junction bases numbered 9, after V lost 5 bases and J lost 0 bases. The CDR3 loop is CASRLAGGASSYEQYF. DNA of the CDR3: TGTGCCAGCAGACTAGCGGGTGGGGCGAGCTCCTACGAGCAGTACTTC. The whole variable domain, filled in from reference TRBV5-6 and TRBJ2-7, reads DAGVTQSPTHLIKTRGQQVTLRCSPKSGHDTVSWYQQALGQGPQFIFQYYEEEERQRGNFPDRFSGHQFPNYSSELNVNALLLGDSALYLCASRLAGGASSYEQYFGPGTRLTVT.

The chain has TRBV25-1 and TRBJ1-6; 8 nucleotides line up with TRBD1. V lost 6 bases, J lost 5 bases, and 6 bases stayed unmatched. CDR1 MGHDK and CDR2 SYGVNS come from the germline V gene. The CDR3 runs to 15 residues. CDR3 nucleotides: TGTGCCAGCAGGGCGGGACAGGTTAATAATTCACCCCTCCACTTT. Amino acids: CASRAGQVNNSPLHF.

The chain combines TRBV2 with TRBJ2-5; the match to TRBD1 covers 10 bases. The J call may be wrong; the DNA end is better matched by TRBJ2-7. Germline CDR1 is SNHLY and CDR2 is FYNNEI. CDR3 size: 13 residues. The CDR3: CASSRDRGGEQYF. The CDR3 DNA follows: TGTGCCAGCAGTAGGGACAGGGGAGGCGAGCAGTACTTC.

V gene TRBV28 combines with J gene TRBJ2-7; 8 bases align to TRBD2. V gave up 8 bases and J gave up 0 bases; unmatched junction bases: 6. Germline assignment: CDR1 MDHEN and CDR2 SYDVKM. This CDR3 spans 14 amino acids. CDR3 sequence (DNA): TGTGCCAGCGAGATCAGCGGGAGCTCCTACGAGCAGTACTTC. Its translation: CASEISGSSYEQYF.

The chain recombines TRBV19 with TRBJ2-3, with D perhaps matching TRBD2 (5 bases). This CDR3 contains 15 residues. V was clipped by 1 base and J by 1 base, with 9 bases between them. Germline CDR1 is LNHDA and CDR2 is SQIVND (reference sequence). CDR3 coding DNA: TGTGCCAGTAGTATAGTTTCCGGGGGCACAGATACGCAGTATTTT. It codes for CASSIVSGGTDTQYF.

The CDR3 region has the DNA TGTGCCAGCAGCGTAGCTCCTAGCGGGGCCACAGATACGCAGTATTTT. Translation: CASSVAPSGATDTQYF. J is TRBJ2-3 and V is TRBV9, with 9 bases fitting TRBD2. CDR1 is SGDLS and CDR2 is YYNGEE in the germline V gene. The length of the CDR3 is 16 residues. The ends lost 0 bases at V and 2 bases at J; junction bases unmatched: 4.

This clone was recorded only once. The chain has TRBV15 and TRBJ2-1; D remains ambiguous. CDR1 is LNHNV and CDR2 is YYDKDF in the germline V gene (reference sequence). V shed 1 base and J shed 6 bases, with 4 bases lying between them. This CDR3 has 12 residues. The CDR3 DNA follows: TGTGCCACCAGCAGAGCTTCCAATGAGCAGTTCTTC. It is translated as CATSRASNEQFF.

This sequence joins TRBV4-1 and TRBJ2-5, with D unclear. From germline, CDR1 is MGHRA and CDR2 YSYEKL. V was pared by 1 base and J by 5 bases, with 11 bases between. CDR3 size: 14 residues. CDR3 sequence: CASSQAQVLETQYF. CDR3 nucleotide sequence: TGCGCCAGCAGCCAAGCCCAGGTACTCGAGACCCAGTACTTC.

This chain links TRBV7-9 with TRBJ2-7, with D perhaps TRBD1 (6 bases). The CDR3 covers 17 residues. Germline-derived CDR1 and CDR2 are SEHNR and FQNEAQ (reference sequence). V lost 1 base to trimming and J lost 5 bases, with 21 bases between them. The DNA for the CDR3 is TGTGCCAGCAGCTTAGGGCATCCTACAGGGAGCGATCACGAGCAGTACTTC. Translation gives CASSLGHPTGSDHEQYF. Looking up the rest from reference TRBV7-9 and TRBJ2-7 gives the full variable domain: DTGVSQNPRHKITKRGQNVTFRCDPISEHNRLYWYRQTLGQGPEFLTYFQNEAQLEKSRLLSDRFSAERPKGSFSTLEIQRTEQGDSAMYLCASSLGHPTGSDHEQYFGPGTRLTVT.

CDR3 sequence reads: CATSTRVGEQFF. The CDR3 DNA follows: TGTGCCACCAGCACCCGGGTTGGGGAGCAGTTCTTC. The chain uses TRBV15 and TRBJ2-1; D uncertain. V lost 4 bases to trimming and J lost 10 bases, with 11 bases between them. Germline V gives CDR1 LNHNV, CDR2 YYDKDF (reference sequence). The length of the CDR3 is 12 residues.

This clone came up a few times. The rearrangement links TRBV10-1 to TRBJ1-1, with 7 bases aligning to TRBD1. The CDR3 spans 14 residues. The ends lost 6 bases at V and 7 bases at J; junction bases unmatched: 11. CDR1 is WNHNN, CDR2 SYGVQD, per germline (reference sequence). The CDR3 loop reads CASSRTTGASEAFF. The DNA of the CDR3 is TGCGCCAGCAGCCGCACTACAGGGGCGAGTGAAGCTTTCTTT.

The J gene is TRBJ2-5, the V gene TRBV7-6; 7 bases are a match to TRBD1. The germline CDR1 and CDR2 sequences are SGHVS and FNYEAQ. The V segment lost 5 bases and the J segment 3 bases; nucleotides outside the gene matches: 6. The CDR3 runs to 14 residues. The CDR3 bases are TGTGCCAGCAGCGCGACCGGGACAGAAGAGACCCAGTACTTC. Its translation is CASSATGTEETQYF. Supplemented by reference TRBV7-6 and TRBJ2-5, the full variable domain reads GAGVSQSPRYKVTKRGQDVALRCDPISGHVSLYWYRQALGQGPEFLTYFNYEAQQDKSGLPNDRFSAERPEGSISTLTIQRTEQRDSAMYRCASSATGTEETQYFGPGTRLLVL.

The gene calls are TRBV13 and TRBJ2-3; weak D call: TRBD1 (5 bases). The CDR3 consists of 14 residues. The V end was cut by 5 bases, the J end by 1 base, with 10 bases between. Germline CDR1 is PRHDT and CDR2 is FYEKMQ (reference sequence). CDR3 coding DNA: TGTGCCAGCAGCCAGGGCCGCCGCACAGATACGCAGTATTTT. Its protein product is CASSQGRRTDTQYF.